This TCR beta chain was captured by sequencing in a study of patients and donors after allogeneic stem cell transplantation. TCRdb processed the RT-PCR reads anew with MiXCR; each CDR3 protein has one entry. Of 410,000 or so distinct CDR3 sequences listed, around 15% are singletons. This CDR3 comprises 13 residues. Germline V lookup: CDR1 DFQATT, CDR2 SNEGSKA (reference sequence). J gave up 4 bases and V 6 bases, and 8 bases lay outside the gene matches. The chain recombines TRBV20-1 with TRBJ2-7; 8 bases fit TRBD1. This TCR was sampled from a human donor who was either an allogeneic HSCT recipient or a stem cell or donor lymphocyte infusion donor (not recorded which). It is not recorded whose cells these are; they may come from a transplant donor. Sequenced input: blood, either unsorted or a sorted T cell fraction (not recorded which). The CDR3 loop reads CSAPGQERYEQYF. The DNA of the CDR3 is TGCAGTGCACCGGGACAGGAACGTTACGAGCAGTACTTC.